This entry lists 27 T cell receptor beta chains sequenced from one sample in a study of blood T cell repertoires in COVID-19. Only in-frame clones appear in the TCRdb table, and some are missing; sequencing was by immunoSEQ multiplex PCR. The profile covers around 130,000 clones, with around 86% appearing a single time and more than 4% taken by the ten largest. Sequenced sample: peripheral blood. The source is a man in his forties with acute or convalescent COVID-19.

The V and J genes are TRBV9 and TRBJ2-2; the match to TRBD2 covers 7 bases. The CDR3 runs to 16 residues. CDR1 and CDR2 from the germline V gene are SGDLS and YYNGEE. With 1 base clipped from V and 5 bases from J, the junction kept 8 bases outside the gene matches. The CDR3 here is CASSVSAGAGTGELFF. The CDR3, as DNA: TGTGCCAGCAGCGTAAGTGCGGGAGCGGGTACCGGGGAGCTGTTTTTT.

This clone was counted once. This rearrangement joins TRBV5-6 to TRBJ1-1; D is undetermined. The CDR3 is 15 residues long. The germline V and J ends were trimmed by 2 bases and 2 bases, with 13 bases remaining between them. Germline lookup yields CDR1 SGHDT and CDR2 YYEEEE. CDR3 nucleotides: TGTGCCAGCAGCTTAGTCGCTCAGTTAAACACTGAAGCTTTCTTT. This codes for CASSLVAQLNTEAFF.

This clone was seen a handful of times. V and J are TRBV4-2 and TRBJ2-7; 9 bases map to TRBD2. The junction had 14 bases not matched to a gene; V was cut back by 0 bases and J by 2 bases. The CDR3 runs 19 residues. Germline V gene lookup returns CDR1 LGHNA and CDR2 YNFKEQ. In nucleotides, the CDR3 is TGTGCCAGCAGCCAAGATCTCGGCGGGGGGGCCTCATGGGCCTACGAGCAGTACTTC. Encoded protein: CASSQDLGGGASWAYEQYF.

V and J are TRBV5-1 and TRBJ2-7; 7 positions match TRBD1. Germline V CDR1 and CDR2: SGHRS, YFSETQ. The CDR3 loop spans 13 amino acids. Trimming removed 0 bases from V and 6 bases from J; junction bases left unmatched: 3. The CDR3 DNA sequence: TGCGCCAGCAGCTTGGAAGGGACAGCCGAGCAGTACTTC. This sequence encodes CASSLEGTAEQYF.

This chain links TRBV27 with TRBJ2-7, with 15 nucleotides matching TRBD2. J lost 4 bases, V lost 4 bases, and 5 bases had no gene match. Germline lookup yields CDR1 MNHEY and CDR2 SMNVEV (reference sequence). CDR3 length equals 16 residues. The DNA for the CDR3 is TGTGCCAGCAGTTCTTCCGGGACTAGCGGGGGGTACGAGCAGTACTTC. Protein sequence: CASSSSGTSGGYEQYF.

The chain joins TRBV19 to TRBJ2-1; the match to TRBD2 covers 12 bases. The CDR3 consists of 14 residues. With 5 bases clipped from V and 8 bases from J, the junction kept 4 bases outside the gene matches. Germline CDR1 is LNHDA and CDR2 is SQIVND (reference sequence). The CDR3 region is CASSLSSGRDEQFF. CDR3 nucleotides: TGTGCCAGTAGTCTATCTAGCGGGAGGGATGAGCAGTTCTTC.

This chain uses TRBV19 with TRBJ1-2; 12 bases fit TRBD1. The CDR3 totals 17 residues. From germline, CDR1 is LNHDA and CDR2 SQIVND (reference sequence). Losses at the gene ends were 2 bases for V and 4 bases for J; bases not matched to a gene: 8. Written as DNA, the CDR3 is TGTGCCAGTAGTATAAAGGGACAGGGGGCGAAGAGCTATGGCTACACCTTC. Translation gives CASSIKGQGAKSYGYTF.

This clone was seen a handful of times. The rearrangement links TRBV4-2 to TRBJ1-2; no reliable D call. The ends were cut back, 0 bases at V and 8 bases at J, with 13 bases in the middle. Germline assignment: CDR1 LGHNA and CDR2 YNFKEQ. This CDR3 is built from 14 residues. The CDR3 sequence: CASSQDPGYWGYTF. CDR3 in DNA: TGTGCCAGCAGCCAAGATCCGGGGTATTGGGGCTACACCTTC.

This clone was recorded a few times. The rearrangement links TRBV6-1 to TRBJ2-5, with D tentatively TRBD2 (7 bases). The CDR3 runs 14 residues. V was cut by 1 base and J by 5 bases, with 11 bases left in between. The germline CDR1 and CDR2 sequences are MNHNS and SASEGT. For the CDR3, the DNA is TGTGCCAGCAGTGAAGGGAGGGGGGGTGAGACCCAGTACTTC. Amino acids: CASSEGRGGETQYF.

The chain employs TRBV19 and TRBJ1-6, with D tentatively TRBD1 (6 bases). V was clipped by 3 bases and J by 9 bases, with 12 bases between them. The CDR3 extends over 14 amino acids. CDR1 and CDR2 from the germline V gene are LNHDA and SQIVND (reference sequence). CDR3 sequence: CASSMQQGGSPLHF. The CDR3 region has the DNA TGTGCCAGTAGTATGCAACAGGGCGGTTCACCCCTCCACTTT.

The chain has TRBV30 and TRBJ2-2, with 7 bases aligning to TRBD2. The CDR3 consists of 13 residues. In germline, CDR1 is GTSNPN, CDR2 SVGIG (reference sequence). J was trimmed by 4 bases and V by 3 bases; bases with no gene match: 2. In DNA form, the CDR3 reads TGTGCCTGGAGGGGGGGGTTCACCGGGGAGCTGTTTTTT. The encoded protein is CAWRGGFTGELFF.

V and J are TRBV2 and TRBJ1-2, with D uncertain. Germline V gene lookup returns CDR1 SNHLY and CDR2 FYNNEI. The V end was cut by 6 bases, the J end by 4 bases, with 9 bases between. The CDR3 is 12 amino acids. DNA of the CDR3: TGTGCCAGCAGCGAGAAAATCTATGGCTACACCTTC. This encodes CASSEKIYGYTF.

The chain joins TRBV5-6 to TRBJ2-7; perhaps TRBD2 as D (6 bases). Trimming took 4 bases from V and 2 from J, leaving 22 bases between them. The CDR3 has 17 residues. Germline loops: CDR1 SGHDT, CDR2 YYEEEE. CDR3 residues: CASSPHVKLAMTYEQYF. The CDR3 DNA reads as TGTGCCAGCAGCCCGCACGTCAAACTAGCCATGACCTACGAGCAGTACTTC.

The V call is TRBV27, the J call TRBJ2-7; the match to TRBD1 covers 9 bases. The CDR3 runs 16 residues. The J segment lost 1 base and the V segment lost 5 bases, leaving 9 bases of the junction unmatched. Germline V gene data show CDR1 as MNHEY and CDR2 as SMNVEV (reference sequence). CDR3 DNA: TGTGCCAGCAGTACCAACGACAGGGGGGCGTCCTACGAGCAGTACTTC. The encoded protein is CASSTNDRGASYEQYF.

The chain employs TRBV6-2 or TRBV6-3 and TRBJ1-5, with a possible D match to TRBD1 (6 bases). This CDR3 is 12 amino acids long. The V gene's germline CDR1 is MNHEY and CDR2 SVGEGT. V was trimmed by 2 bases and J by 9 bases, leaving 8 bases between them. The CDR3: CASSYGGRPQHF. The CDR3 DNA reads as TGTGCCAGCAGTTACGGGGGCCGGCCCCAGCATTTT.

The chain combines TRBV19 with TRBJ1-1; 7 positions match TRBD1. Germline V gene lookup returns CDR1 LNHDA and CDR2 SQIVND (reference sequence). The CDR3 is 15 residues long. With 0 bases clipped from V and 1 base from J, the junction kept 2 bases outside the gene matches. The CDR3 is CASSIERGQNTEAFF. The CDR3 bases are TGTGCCAGTAGTATAGAGAGGGGGCAGAACACTGAAGCTTTCTTT.

The chain employs TRBV30 and TRBJ2-7; D possibly corresponds to TRBD1 (5 bases). Trimming left V 4 bases short and J 1 base short, with 8 bases between. The CDR3 loop spans 12 amino acids. Germline values: CDR1 GTSNPN, CDR2 SVGIG (reference sequence). In DNA, the CDR3 is TGTGCCTGGACAAGGGGTTCCTACGAGCAGTACTTC. Residues: CAWTRGSYEQYF.

The genes are TRBV6-5 and TRBJ1-1; 8 bases fit TRBD1. This CDR3 is 14 amino acids long. From germline, CDR1 is MNHEY and CDR2 SVGAGI. The V segment lost 6 bases and the J segment 0 bases; nucleotides outside the gene matches: 3. The CDR3 loop reads CASRRQGLNTEAFF. CDR3 nucleotides: TGTGCCAGCAGAAGACAGGGGTTGAACACTGAAGCTTTCTTT.

This rearrangement joins TRBV13 to TRBJ2-5; 11 bases align to TRBD2. The germline V gene encodes CDR1 PRHDT and CDR2 FYEKMQ (reference sequence). CDR3 length equals 16 residues. Trimming removed 4 bases from V and 5 bases from J; junction bases left unmatched: 9. The CDR3 here is CASSSTSGGRGETQYF. The CDR3 DNA follows: TGTGCCAGCAGCTCTACTAGCGGGGGCCGGGGGGAGACCCAGTACTTC. Full variable domain (remainder filled in from reference TRBV13 and TRBJ2-5): AAGVIQSPRHLIKEKRETATLKCYPIPRHDTVYWYQQGPGQDPQFLISFYEKMQSDKGSIPDRFSAQQFSDYHSELNMSSLELGDSALYFCASSSTSGGRGETQYFGPGTRLLVL.

The V gene is TRBV30, the J gene TRBJ2-7, with 7 bases that match TRBD2. CDR1 and CDR2 (germline): GTSNPN, SVGIG (reference sequence). With V trimmed by 2 bases and J by 8 bases, 12 bases remained unmatched. The CDR3 covers 14 residues. The CDR3 nucleotides read TGTGCCTGGAGTCTAGAGACAACTAGCGCGCAGCAGTACTTC. It yields the protein CAWSLETTSAQQYF. Full variable domain (missing parts from reference TRBV30 and TRBJ2-7): SQTIHQWPATLVQPVGSPLSLECTVEGTSNPNLYWYRQAAGRGLQLLFYSVGIGQISSEVPQNLSASRPQDRQFILSSKKLLLSDSGFYLCAWSLETTSAQQYFGPGTRLTVT.

This chain uses TRBV4-3 with TRBJ2-7; no reliable D call. The V end was cut by 0 bases, the J end by 0 bases, with 6 bases between. CDR3 length: 14 residues. Germline-derived CDR1 and CDR2 are LGHNA and YSLEER. Written as DNA, the CDR3 is TGCGCCAGCAGCCAAGAAATCGGCTCCTACGAGCAGTACTTC. It translates to CASSQEIGSYEQYF.

This chain joins TRBV6-1 and TRBJ1-5; possible D gene TRBD1, 5 bases. Trimming removed 1 base from V and 5 bases from J, with 12 bases in between. Germline-derived CDR1 and CDR2 are MNHNS and SASEGT. The CDR3 consists of 15 residues. CDR3 sequence reads: CASSEVGKGDQPQHF. As DNA, the CDR3 is TGTGCCAGCAGTGAAGTGGGGAAAGGGGATCAGCCCCAGCATTTT.

The V and J genes are TRBV19 and TRBJ1-5; D remains unclear. Trimming left V 6 bases short and J 4 bases short, with 13 bases between. CDR1 and CDR2 from the germline V gene are LNHDA and SQIVND (reference sequence). The CDR3 sequence is 14 residues long. CDR3 coding DNA: TGTGCCAGTAGCACCTTCCGGGGTAATCAGCCCCAGCATTTT. It yields the protein CASSTFRGNQPQHF.

This chain joins TRBV30 and TRBJ2-7, with 8 nucleotides matching TRBD1. CDR1 is GTSNPN and CDR2 is SVGIG in the germline V gene (reference sequence). With 0 bases clipped from V and 6 bases from J, the junction kept 1 base outside the gene matches. The CDR3 contains 12 residues. DNA for the CDR3: TGTGCCTGGAGTGTCAGGGGGCCCGAGCAGTACTTC. Its protein is CAWSVRGPEQYF.

J is TRBJ1-5 and V is TRBV15, with D possibly matching TRBD1 (5 bases). The CDR3 totals 15 residues. Per the germline V gene, CDR1 is LNHNV and CDR2 is YYDKDF (reference sequence). The germline V and J ends were trimmed by 0 bases and 0 bases, with 6 bases remaining between them. This CDR3 is CATSRDRDSNQPQHF. The CDR3 DNA reads as TGTGCCACCAGCAGAGACAGGGATAGCAATCAGCCCCAGCATTTT.

The chain recombines TRBV30 with TRBJ1-2; TRBD1 might be the D (6 bases). Trimming stripped 7 bases from V and 8 bases from J, with 23 bases between. The CDR3 covers 14 residues. Germline V gene data show CDR1 as GTSNPN and CDR2 as SVGIG (reference sequence). CDR3 sequence (DNA): TGTGCCTCAACTAAAAACAGGGTTTGGGGGGGCTACACCTTC. The encoded protein is CASTKNRVWGGYTF.

This clone occurred a few times. The CDR3 DNA sequence: TGTGCCAGCAGTTTTGGGCCCCTCTATGGCTACACCTTC. It encodes CASSFGPLYGYTF. V and J are TRBV27 and TRBJ1-2, with no clear D. V was trimmed by 3 bases and J by 4 bases, leaving 9 bases between them. The CDR3 totals 13 residues. Germline loops: CDR1 MNHEY, CDR2 SMNVEV (reference sequence).